The 5 T cell receptor beta chains listed next were all sequenced from one sample in a study of control samples from healthy donors and cancer patients. Produced via immunoSEQ multiplex PCR; TCRdb's table is partial and in-frame only. The sample contains approximately 110,000 clones, about 89% of which appear only once. Sequenced sample: blood. The receptors were sampled from a woman between 18 and 29 years old in good health.

The chain is built from TRBV10-3 and TRBJ1-1, with a tentative D call TRBD1 (5 bases). CDR3 length equals 18 residues. Germline V lookup: CDR1 ENHRY, CDR2 SYGVKD. Trimming left V 1 base short and J 1 base short, with 19 bases between. The CDR3 coding sequence is TGTGCCATCAGTGAGTTCGGGGGGTCTGGGGGTGGGAACACTGAAGCTTTCTTT. Translating it yields CAISEFGGSGGGNTEAFF.

The chain's CDR3 is CASGRAYGEQYF. CDR3 in DNA: TGTGCCAGCGGGAGGGCCTATGGGGAGCAGTACTTC. The chain links TRBV28 to TRBJ2-7, with 7 bases identical to TRBD2. The CDR3 runs 12 residues. V lost 8 bases and J lost 7; bases outside the gene matches: 8. Germline V gene lookup returns CDR1 MDHEN and CDR2 SYDVKM.

This rearrangement joins TRBV2 to TRBJ1-1, with D hard to call. Trimming left V 7 bases short and J 0 bases short, with 12 bases between. The CDR3 covers 14 residues. Germline assignment: CDR1 SNHLY and CDR2 FYNNEI. The CDR3 spells CASTMALLNTEAFF. The DNA of the CDR3 is TGTGCCAGCACAATGGCCCTCCTGAACACTGAAGCTTTCTTT.

The rearrangement uses TRBV7-2 and TRBJ2-5; TRBD1 aligns across 8 bases. The germline CDR1 and CDR2 sequences are SGHTA and FQGNSA. The CDR3 runs 14 residues. Losses at the gene ends were 7 bases for V and 2 bases for J; bases not matched to a gene: 6. Written as DNA, the CDR3 is TGTGCCAGCACCTACGACAGGGGACAAGAGACCCAGTACTTC. Protein product: CASTYDRGQETQYF.

V gene TRBV6-6 combines with J gene TRBJ2-5, with D perhaps matching TRBD2 (5 bases). The V and J ends lost 8 bases and 1 base respectively, with 14 bases between them. This CDR3 has 14 residues. In germline, CDR1 is MNHNY, CDR2 SVGAGI (reference sequence). The CDR3 DNA reads TGTGCCAGCCGAGACACTCGGGGCCAAGAGACCCAGTACTTC. The encoded protein is CASRDTRGQETQYF.